This TCR beta chain appears in the sequencing data of a study of graft-versus-host responses after intestinal transplantation. Overall study context: The study gave all recipients anti-thymocyte globulin induction, then tacrolimus and steroids for roughly 3 years.

The study plated roughly 200,000 CFSE-labeled responders with roughly 200,000 irradiated, violet-dye-labeled stimulators. Following the reaction, CD3+CD4+ and CD3+CD8+ responders that were proliferating and CFSE-low underwent sorting. Germline CDR1 and CDR2: SNHLY and FYNNEI. There are 14 residues in the CDR3. V lost 3 bases to trimming and J lost 5 bases, with 13 bases between them. TCRdb's copy holds only in-frame clones and misses some; the assay was immunoSEQ multiplex PCR. Among 5,000 or so clones listed, about 29% were seen once. Study results and caveats: Declining HvG levels early post-transplant were linked to peak circulating GvH clone levels.

This sequence originates from a human patient who was an organ donor for intestinal transplantation. This chain joins TRBV2 and TRBJ1-2; maybe TRBD1 (6 bases). Here the sequenced sample was alloreactive CD4+ T cells from a mixed lymphocyte reaction culture, taken before transplantation. The subset is: CFSE-low proliferating T cells sorted from roughly six-day pre-transplant mixed lymphocyte reaction (GvH or HvG direction). This CDR3 is CASSERGGAYGYTF. The CDR3 DNA sequence: TGTGCCAGCAGTGAGCGGGGGGGCGCGTATGGCTACACCTTC.